Detailed here is one T cell receptor (beta chain). The data derive from a study of T cells in Graves' hyperthyroidism and ophthalmopathy. Regions amplified from RNA transcripts were the TCR beta CDR3 regions. RT-PCR in the first round (using the HTBI primer set) targeted the TCR CDR3. TCRdb re-analysed the multiplex PCR reads in MiXCR, keeping a single row per CDR3 protein. The top ten hold over 15% of the sample, which has about 480,000 distinct CDR3 sequences, about an eighth seen once. The CDR3 extends over 18 amino acids. V shed 1 base, J shed 4 bases, and the junction held 10 bases outside the gene matches. The germline V gene encodes CDR1 LNHDA and CDR2 SQIVND (reference sequence).

The chain joins TRBV19 to TRBJ2-1; 10 bases align to TRBD2. This sequence was found in a woman aged 18-29 years with Graves' hyperthyroidism. The source material was blood. The CDR3 is CASSIVRGAGGPYNEQFF. Written as DNA, the CDR3 is TGTGCCAGTAGTATAGTAAGAGGAGCGGGAGGGCCATACAATGAGCAGTTCTTC.